This T cell receptor (beta chain) was found in a study of a mutant IDH1 vaccine in newly diagnosed glioma. About the study: Patients underwent eight vaccinations, which took place in weeks 1, 3, 5, 7, 11, 15, 19 and 23. Of treated patients, roughly 62% were men and 37.5% women, averaging roughly 40 years. Receipt of radiotherapy, temozolomide, or both preceded the study, and most received both.

The method was immunoSEQ multiplex PCR; TCRdb's version includes in-frame clones alone and lacks a portion of them. The repertoire holds approximately 39,000 clones, with roughly 79% as singletons. Details on this clone: Antigen unknown.

Time point described: week 23, last vaccination. In every dose of vaccine, 300 ug of mutant IDH1 20-mer peptide was given alongside topical imiquimod. The germline gives CDR1 SGHVS, CDR2 FNYEAQ. CDR3 size: 16 residues. J lost 5 bases, V lost 5 bases, and 9 bases had no gene match. The receptor comes from a man aged 40-55 years with glioma. Source: PBMCs, taken from a glioma patient whose treatment included an IDH1 peptide vaccine. This chain uses TRBV7-6 with TRBJ1-5, with 10 bases that match TRBD1. CDR3 protein: CASSPETGGFHQPQHF. CDR3 nucleotides: TGTGCCAGCAGCCCTGAGACAGGGGGCTTTCATCAGCCCCAGCATTTT.